This T cell receptor (beta chain) is drawn from a study of T cell changes during pregnancy in multiple sclerosis. This CDR3 region has 13 residues. V lost 7 bases and J lost 1; bases outside the gene matches: 5. CDR1 is SQVTM and CDR2 is ANQGSEA in the germline V gene. Profiling relied on immunoSEQ multiplex PCR, and the TCRdb table lists in-frame clones only, not all of them. Of 50,000 or so clones in the sample, just under 95% were seen once. The sequencing used CD8+ T cells from peripheral blood mononuclear cells, collected in the first trimester of pregnancy. This chain joins TRBV29-1 and TRBJ1-1; 8 bases fit TRBD1. This sequence originates from a female donor with multiple sclerosis, enrolled in a pregnancy study. CDR3 coding DNA: TGCAGCGGTCGGGACAGGCAGAACACTGAAGCTTTCTTT. Translated: CSGRDRQNTEAFF.